This TCR beta chain originates from a study of T cell repertoires in cytomegalovirus infection. Turning to the study itself: The authors relied on CMV epitopes, both recently identified HLA-C-restricted and well-studied HLA-B-restricted.

The study, taken as a whole, reports: CMV carriers having the relevant HLA were flagged by cumulative public TCR beta family frequency. Clonotypes of TCR beta that were HLA-C-restricted and CMV-specific dominated the ex vivo response.

One entry per CDR3 protein, called by TCRdb with MiXCR from the reads. The table has about a million distinct CDR3 sequences, roughly 30% seen once. Concerning this clonotype: Its specificity is unknown.

Per germline, CDR1 DFQATT and CDR2 SNEGSKA (reference sequence). The V and J ends lost 1 base and 6 bases respectively, with 15 bases between them. The CDR3 is 14 residues long. This clonotype was obtained from a human donor in good health (CMV status not recorded). Some clones in this sample may be carry-over from other donors' samples. Here the sequenced sample was cultured CD8+ T cells from PBMCs, taken from culture after CMV antigen stimulation. V and J are TRBV20-1 and TRBJ1-2, with D tentatively TRBD1 (5 bases). The CDR3 DNA sequence: TGCAGTGCTAGAGTGGGGGGAGCGGATAATGGCTACACCTTC. Translating it yields CSARVGGADNGYTF.